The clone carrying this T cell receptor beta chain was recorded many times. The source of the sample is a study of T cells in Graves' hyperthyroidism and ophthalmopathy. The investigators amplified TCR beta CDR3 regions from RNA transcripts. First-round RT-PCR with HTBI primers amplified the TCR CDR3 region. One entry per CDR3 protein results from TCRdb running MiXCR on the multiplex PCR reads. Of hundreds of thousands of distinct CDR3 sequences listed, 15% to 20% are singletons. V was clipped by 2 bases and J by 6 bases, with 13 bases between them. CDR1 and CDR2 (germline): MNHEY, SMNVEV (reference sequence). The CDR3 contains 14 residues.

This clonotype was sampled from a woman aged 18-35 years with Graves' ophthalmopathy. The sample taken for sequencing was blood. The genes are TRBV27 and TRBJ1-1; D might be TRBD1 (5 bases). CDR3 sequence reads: CASSLVGTHAEAFF. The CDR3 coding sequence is TGTGCCAGCAGTTTAGTCGGGACCCACGCTGAAGCTTTCTTT.